This T cell receptor beta chain is drawn from a study of blood T cell repertoires in COVID-19. Whole-study context: Acute and convalescent COVID-19 samples came from the United States, Italy and Spain. The cDNA or gDNA used as material had been derived from T cells, B-cell-depleted T cells, or PBMCs.

Trimming removed 4 bases from V and 3 bases from J, with 13 bases in between. The CDR3 is 14 amino acids. Germline V gene data show CDR1 as SGHRS and CDR2 as YFSETQ. How the authors handled the data: Reference gene primer amplification in the assay estimated nucleated cell counts. Here immunoSEQ multiplex PCR was the method, and the copy in TCRdb shows in-frame clones only, minus some. The V and J calls and the clone size are those of that table, but D and trimming were determined from the DNA. Seen here are 200,000 to 250,000 clones, around 87% observed once, and the top ten hold 3% to 3.5%. Sequenced material: peripheral blood. The chain combines TRBV5-1 with TRBJ1-2; D not resolved. The clonotype was recovered from a man between 60 and 70 years old with acute or convalescent COVID-19. CDR3 DNA: TGCGCCAGCAGCCCAGGACTGGGAGACTATGGCTACACCTTC. This codes for CASSPGLGDYGYTF.